The present TCR beta chain was sequenced within a study of beta chain features in type 1 diabetes. A note on this clone: The antigen is undetermined.

Whole-study findings and limits: Sequencing from cDNA could over-represent high-TCR-expressing cells.

Expressed TCRB transcripts were sequenced because the entire RNA isolate underwent reverse transcription. Produced via immunoSEQ multiplex PCR; TCRdb's table is partial and in-frame only. The sample shows about 160,000 clones, less than 9.5% of them seen only once. Per germline, CDR1 PRHDT and CDR2 FYEKMQ (reference sequence). Deletions cut 1 base from V and 6 bases from J, with 15 bases between. CDR3 length: 15 residues. The chain uses TRBV13 and TRBJ1-2, with D possibly TRBD1 on 6 matching bases. Source material: central memory CD4+ T cells from blood. This TCR came from a woman aged 18-29 years in good health. CDR3 sequence (DNA): TGTGCCAGCAGCTTAGCCACCGACAGGCTCGATGGCTACACCTTC. Translated, it gives CASSLATDRLDGYTF.